These 31 T cell receptor beta chains share one sample of origin, sequenced in a study of blood T cell repertoires in COVID-19. Clones were sequenced by immunoSEQ multiplex PCR, and TCRdb holds only the in-frame ones, with some missing. This repertoire shows a few hundred thousand clones, 90% found once; its top ten account for 0.6%. The sequenced sample was PBMCs or T cells enriched from blood (not recorded which). These TCRs come from a man between 18 and 35 years old who had recovered from COVID-19.

This clone was observed once. The rearrangement uses TRBV19 and TRBJ2-6; tentative D call: TRBD1 (5 bases). Germline assignment: CDR1 LNHDA and CDR2 SQIVND (reference sequence). This CDR3 contains 18 residues. Trimming took off 8 bases at V and 1 base at J, with 21 bases between the two ends. CDR3 nucleotides: TGTGCCAGTCAGCCCCTCAGGGCCGTCGTTTCTGGGGCCAACGTCCTGACTTTC. Residues: CASQPLRAVVSGANVLTF.

The CDR3 protein is CASSLREWAFF. The CDR3 nucleotides read TGTGCCAGCAGTTTAAGGGAGTGGGCTTTCTTT. V and J are TRBV12-3 or TRBV12-4 and TRBJ1-1, with no clear D. The germline V and J ends were trimmed by 2 bases and 11 bases, with 9 bases remaining between them. This CDR3 region has 11 residues.

Details on this clone: Other DNA sequences within the sample encode an identical CDR3. This chain joins TRBV5-1 and TRBJ1-4, with 10 bases lining up with TRBD1. The CDR3 runs 14 residues. Germline assignment: CDR1 SGHRS and CDR2 YFSETQ. The trim removed 7 bases at V and 7 bases at J, leaving 7 bases unmatched. CDR3 in DNA: TGCGCCAGCTCCCTCGGGACAGGGGTTGAAAAACTGTTTTTT. Amino acids: CASSLGTGVEKLFF. The full variable domain, with the rest looked up from reference TRBV5-1 and TRBJ1-4, is KAGVTQTPRYLIKTRGQQVTLSCSPISGHRSVSWYQQTPGQGLQFLFEYFSETQRNKGNFPGRFSGRQFSNSRSEMNVSTLELGDSALYLCASSLGTGVEKLFFGSGTQLSVL.

The chain has TRBV29-1 and TRBJ2-1, with 8 positions matching TRBD2. With 8 bases clipped from V and 8 bases from J, the junction kept 8 bases outside the gene matches. The CDR3 has 12 residues. Germline values: CDR1 SQVTM, CDR2 ANQGSEA. The CDR3 region has the DNA TGCAGCTCAGGACTAGCTGGGGATGAGCAGTTCTTC. It yields the protein CSSGLAGDEQFF.

J is TRBJ2-2 and V is TRBV10-3, with D hard to call. This CDR3 has 12 residues. The germline gives CDR1 ENHRY, CDR2 SYGVKD. Trimming took off 7 bases at V and 4 bases at J, with 7 bases between the two ends. The CDR3 sequence: CAITRGTGELFF. CDR3 coding DNA: TGTGCCATCACCCGCGGCACCGGGGAGCTGTTTTTT.

V usage is TRBV19 and J usage is TRBJ1-2; 8 nucleotides align to TRBD1. CDR1 is LNHDA and CDR2 is SQIVND in the germline V gene (reference sequence). The CDR3 extends over 14 amino acids. J gave up 7 bases and V 6 bases, and 10 bases lay outside the gene matches. CDR3 nucleotides: TGTGCCAGTAGGCCTGAGACAGGGGAGCCTGGCTACACCTTC. It is translated as CASRPETGEPGYTF.

The rearrangement links TRBV12-3 or TRBV12-4 to TRBJ1-2; no definite D call. V was clipped by 7 bases and J by 14 bases, with 17 bases between them. This CDR3 comprises 11 residues. CDR3 DNA sequence: TGTGCCAGCAATAGGCTAGACCGTCTAACCTTC. Translating gives CASNRLDRLTF.

The V gene is TRBV7-9, the J gene TRBJ2-1; D gene unclear. There are 10 residues in the CDR3. V lost 3 bases to trimming and J lost 9 bases, with 3 bases between them. The germline V gene encodes CDR1 SEHNR and CDR2 FQNEAQ (reference sequence). The CDR3 protein is CASSFGEQFF. As DNA, the CDR3 is TGTGCCAGCAGCTTCGGTGAGCAGTTCTTC.

The chain uses TRBV11-2 and TRBJ1-2; 7 bases line up with TRBD1. Germline V CDR1 and CDR2: SGHAT, FQNNGV. This CDR3 comprises 15 residues. With 6 bases clipped from V and 0 bases from J, the junction kept 7 bases outside the gene matches. The CDR3 loop is CASRGYRGPNYGYTF. The CDR3 nucleotides read TGTGCCAGCAGGGGTTATAGGGGGCCTAACTATGGCTACACCTTC.

The chain employs TRBV9 and TRBJ2-5; TRBD2 aligns across 9 bases. V lost 3 bases to trimming and J lost 5 bases; unmatched junction nucleotides: 11. CDR3 length equals 16 residues. Germline V gives CDR1 SGDLS, CDR2 YYNGEE. The CDR3 sequence is CASSAGLAPRGETQYF. The CDR3 region has the DNA TGTGCCAGCAGCGCAGGACTAGCGCCGCGGGGGGAGACCCAGTACTTC.

This clone is a singleton in its sample. This chain joins TRBV5-4 and TRBJ2-4; the match to TRBD1 covers 8 bases. Germline loops: CDR1 SGHNT, CDR2 YYREEE (reference sequence). This CDR3 has 16 amino acids. V shed 4 bases, J shed 9 bases, and the junction held 15 bases outside the gene matches. DNA for the CDR3: TGTGCCAGCAGCCACCCGACAGGGGCCCAGGGAGGCATTCAGTACTTC. It is translated as CASSHPTGAQGGIQYF.

V usage is TRBV2 and J usage is TRBJ2-7; 7 bases line up with TRBD1. This CDR3 comprises 15 residues. CDR1 is SNHLY and CDR2 is FYNNEI in the germline V gene. The trim removed 6 bases at V and 2 bases at J, leaving 10 bases unmatched. CDR3: CASSSTGRPPYEQYF. The CDR3 nucleotides read TGTGCCAGCAGCTCGACAGGGCGGCCACCCTACGAGCAGTACTTC.

The chain employs TRBV27 and TRBJ1-1; D is unclear. Germline lookup yields CDR1 MNHEY and CDR2 SMNVEV (reference sequence). The CDR3 is 15 amino acids. V was cut by 7 bases and J by 0 bases, with 15 bases left in between. The CDR3 sequence is CASKNPGSMNTEAFF. The CDR3, as DNA: TGTGCCAGCAAAAACCCGGGATCCATGAACACTGAAGCTTTCTTT.

The table lists this clone with a few counts. V usage is TRBV4-1 and J usage is TRBJ2-1; D perhaps matches TRBD1 (6 bases). Germline-derived CDR1 and CDR2 are MGHRA and YSYEKL. The length of the CDR3 is 17 residues. The V end was cut by 5 bases, the J end by 5 bases, with 22 bases between. DNA of the CDR3: TGCGCCAGCAGCGGATCTTACAGGGCAGGGCTAGACAATGAGCAGTTCTTC. Its protein is CASSGSYRAGLDNEQFF.

This sequence joins TRBV15 and TRBJ2-1; the D gene is possibly TRBD2 (6 bases). The germline CDR1 and CDR2 sequences are LNHNV and YYDKDF (reference sequence). V lost 3 bases, J lost 7 bases, and 13 bases lay in between. This CDR3 is built from 14 residues. For the CDR3, the DNA is TGTGCCACCAGCAGGGGGACTGAGTTGAATGAGCAGTTCTTC. This codes for CATSRGTELNEQFF. The whole variable domain, remainder taken from reference TRBV15 and TRBJ2-1, is DAMVIQNPRYQVTQFGKPVTLSCSQTLNHNVMYWYQQKSSQAPKLLFHYYDKDFNNEADTPDNFQSRRPNTSFCFLDIRSPGLGDTAMYLCATSRGTELNEQFFGPGTRLTVL.

This clone was seen only once. The J gene is TRBJ1-4, the V gene TRBV24-1; tentatively, D is TRBD1 (6 bases). Germline V gene sequence: CDR1 KGHDR, CDR2 SFDVKD. V gave up 9 bases and J gave up 8 bases, with 9 bases separating them. The CDR3 covers 11 residues. The CDR3 sequence is CATPGGEKLFF. The CDR3 DNA is TGTGCCACCCCTGGGGGCGAAAAACTGTTTTTT.

The V gene is TRBV5-8, the J gene TRBJ2-3, with 7 bases identical to TRBD2. V was pared by 0 bases and J by 3 bases, with 7 bases of the junction left unmatched. The CDR3 has 16 amino acids. Germline V gene sequence: CDR1 SGHTS, CDR2 YDEGEE. This CDR3 is CASSLAVAGVTDTQYF. Here the CDR3 DNA reads TGTGCCAGCAGCTTGGCCGTGGCGGGAGTGACAGATACGCAGTATTTT.

The V gene is TRBV20-1, the J gene TRBJ1-1; 7 bases agree with TRBD1. After removal of 3 bases from V and 1 base from J, the junction contained 8 bases not matched to a gene. This CDR3 contains 15 residues. Germline values: CDR1 DFQATT, CDR2 SNEGSKA (reference sequence). As DNA, the CDR3 is TGCAGTGCTAGTTCAGGACAGGAGGGGAACACTGAAGCTTTCTTT. This translates into CSASSGQEGNTEAFF.

The gene calls are TRBV18 and TRBJ1-5, with unresolved D. This CDR3 is built from 14 residues. Between the trimmed V and J ends, which lost 6 bases and 0 bases, there was a span of 9 bases. CDR1 and CDR2 (germline): KGHSH, LQKENI. The CDR3 protein is CASSPSPSNQPQHF. In DNA, the CDR3 is TGTGCCAGCTCTCCTAGTCCTAGCAATCAGCCCCAGCATTTT.

This clone has only one observation. J is TRBJ2-5 and V is TRBV18; a weak D match, TRBD2 (7 bases). Trimming removed 4 bases from V and 1 base from J, with 16 bases in between. Looked up from germline, CDR1 is KGHSH and CDR2 is LQKENI. This CDR3 comprises 16 residues. CDR3 region: CASSLSRGGIQETQYF. CDR3 nucleotides: TGTGCCAGCTCACTATCCAGGGGAGGGATCCAAGAGACCCAGTACTTC.

V is TRBV2 and J is TRBJ1-1, with TRBD1 matching 7 bases. This CDR3 spans 14 amino acids. Per the germline V gene, CDR1 is SNHLY and CDR2 is FYNNEI. Trimming took 6 bases from V and 3 from J; bases not matched to a gene: 7. CDR3 DNA sequence: TGTGCCAGCAGCCGACAGGGAAGATACACTGAAGCTTTCTTT. Protein: CASSRQGRYTEAFF.

The chain uses TRBV14 and TRBJ2-5; D is unresolved. CDR1 and CDR2 (germline): SGHDN, FVKESK. Trimming removed 4 bases at V and 2 bases at J, with 14 bases between. The CDR3 contains 15 residues. The CDR3 DNA reads TGTGCCAGCAGCCGAGTTCAACTAAGACAAGAGACCCAGTACTTC. This encodes CASSRVQLRQETQYF.

The CDR3 sequence is CASTVQGNQPQHF. CDR3 in DNA: TGTGCCAGCACGGTACAGGGCAATCAGCCCCAGCATTTT. The rearrangement links TRBV6-5 to TRBJ1-5, with D perhaps matching TRBD1 (5 bases). Between the trimmed V and J ends, which lost 7 bases and 2 bases, there was a span of 9 bases. This CDR3 comprises 13 residues. Per germline, CDR1 MNHEY and CDR2 SVGAGI.

The V and J genes are TRBV19 and TRBJ2-7, with a weak D call TRBD2 (6 bases). Trimming left V 5 bases short and J 6 bases short, with 29 bases between. From germline, CDR1 is LNHDA and CDR2 SQIVND (reference sequence). The CDR3 extends over 18 amino acids. The CDR3, as DNA: TGTGCCAGTAGTCTATACCCCCCGGGCAGGGACTGGATGGGCGAGCAGTACTTC. Translated, it gives CASSLYPPGRDWMGEQYF.

The rearrangement links TRBV10-3 to TRBJ2-7; TRBD2 aligns across 9 bases. In germline, CDR1 is ENHRY, CDR2 SYGVKD. J was trimmed by 6 bases and V by 0 bases; bases with no gene match: 3. CDR3 length equals 14 residues. The CDR3 DNA follows: TGTGCCATCAGTGAGTCTTTGCGGGAGGGCGAGCAGTACTTC. Translated: CAISESLREGEQYF.

The V and J genes are TRBV28 and TRBJ1-1; the D gene is possibly TRBD1 (6 bases). V lost 2 bases, J lost 4 bases, and 14 bases lay in between. Germline V CDR1 and CDR2: MDHEN, SYDVKM. The CDR3 contains 15 residues. Here the CDR3 DNA reads TGTGCCAGCAGTTTACTCGGGGGGCCGGGCACTGAAGCTTTCTTT. Translating gives CASSLLGGPGTEAFF. Supplemented by reference TRBV28 and TRBJ1-1, the full variable domain reads DVKVTQSSRYLVKRTGEKVFLECVQDMDHENMFWYRQDPGLGLRLIYFSYDVKMKEKGDIPEGYSVSREKKERFSLILESASTNQTSMYLCASSLLGGPGTEAFFGQGTRLTVV.

This clone was counted a few times. The chain links TRBV10-2 to TRBJ2-7, with a tentative D call TRBD1 (5 bases). Trimming cost V 0 bases and J 4 bases, with 13 bases left between them. The germline CDR1 and CDR2 sequences are WSHSY and SAAADI. The CDR3 loop spans 15 amino acids. The CDR3 sequence: CASSESQGIPYEQYF. Written as DNA, the CDR3 is TGCGCCAGCAGTGAGTCGCAGGGAATCCCTTACGAGCAGTACTTC.

The chain links TRBV5-1 to TRBJ2-7; D may be TRBD1 (6 bases). Germline CDR1 and CDR2: SGHRS and YFSETQ. V was cut by 0 bases and J by 4 bases, with 17 bases left in between. The CDR3 is made up of 16 amino acids. The CDR3 DNA sequence: TGCGCCAGCAGCTTGGCCTGGCCAGGGGATACGTACGAGCAGTACTTC. Amino acid sequence: CASSLAWPGDTYEQYF.

The rearrangement uses TRBV5-5 and TRBJ2-7; TRBD2 matches 7 bases. Germline-derived CDR1 and CDR2 are SGHKS and YYEKEE (reference sequence). The V segment lost 4 bases and the J segment 0 bases; nucleotides outside the gene matches: 4. CDR3 length equals 14 residues. CDR3 DNA sequence: TGTGCCAGCAGCCACTCTAGCGGCTCCTACGAGCAGTACTTC. Its protein is CASSHSSGSYEQYF.

This clone was picked up one time. V usage is TRBV29-1 and J usage is TRBJ2-2, with 13 bases fitting TRBD2. With 4 bases clipped from V and 3 bases from J, the junction kept 2 bases outside the gene matches. Looked up from germline, CDR1 is SQVTM and CDR2 is ANQGSEA. The CDR3 sequence is 15 residues long. CDR3 region: CSVGTSGSDTGELFF. As DNA, the CDR3 is TGCAGCGTTGGGACTAGCGGGAGTGACACCGGGGAGCTGTTTTTT.

This chain connects TRBV3-1 (or the pseudogene TRBV3-2) to TRBJ1-6, with a possible D match to TRBD1 (6 bases). V lost 5 bases and J 8 bases, leaving 13 bases between the germline ends. CDR1 LGHDT and CDR2 YNNKEL come from the germline V gene (reference sequence). This CDR3 has 14 amino acids. The CDR3 region is CASSNREGDSPLHF. The CDR3 DNA sequence: TGTGCCAGCAGCAACCGAGAGGGGGATTCACCCCTCCACTTT.